Listed below are T cell receptor beta chains from one sample, sequenced in a study of blood T cell repertoires in COVID-19. TCRdb's copy holds only in-frame clones and misses some; the assay was immunoSEQ multiplex PCR. Found here are approximately 41,000 clones, approximately 88% of them singletons; the top ten hold approximately 1.3%. Sequencing used peripheral blood. The origin of the receptors is a woman between 40 and 55 years old with acute or convalescent COVID-19. The CDR3 runs from the conserved cysteine through the conserved F or W. Fields, in order: clone size, J gene, V gene, CDR3 protein. For some rows the clone size is stated as once, few or many, or as a class when expanded; others skip it.

clone_size: NA
j_call: TRBJ1-6
v_call: TRBV3-1/TRBV3-2
cdr3_aa: CASSPDTDNSPLHF

clone_size: NA
j_call: TRBJ1-3
v_call: TRBV6-2/TRBV6-3
cdr3_aa: CASSYISGNTIYF

clone_size: NA
j_call: TRBJ2-7
v_call: TRBV6-5
cdr3_aa: CASSPRGGGSYEQYF

clone_size: NA
j_call: TRBJ1-1
v_call: TRBV28
cdr3_aa: CASSFRVNTEAFF

clone_size: NA
j_call: TRBJ1-6
v_call: TRBV19
cdr3_aa: CASSIEPASRLLSPLHF

clone_size: NA
j_call: TRBJ1-5
v_call: TRBV18
cdr3_aa: CASSQGAGNQPQHF

clone_size: NA
j_call: TRBJ2-3
v_call: TRBV7-6
cdr3_aa: CASSLVGGGTDTQYF

clone_size: NA
j_call: TRBJ1-4
v_call: TRBV28
cdr3_aa: CASSLTTGTGEKLFF

clone_size: NA
j_call: TRBJ2-7
v_call: TRBV3-1/TRBV3-2
cdr3_aa: CASRASPAGGYEQYF

clone_size: NA
j_call: TRBJ1-6
v_call: TRBV3-1/TRBV3-2
cdr3_aa: CASSPSGQGNSPLHF

clone_size: few
j_call: TRBJ2-7
v_call: TRBV7-8
cdr3_aa: CASSLPLHEQYF

clone_size: once
j_call: TRBJ2-1
v_call: TRBV3-1/TRBV3-2
cdr3_aa: CASSQETGDNEQFF

clone_size: NA
j_call: TRBJ2-7
v_call: TRBV29-1
cdr3_aa: CSVETGRSYEQYF

clone_size: NA
j_call: TRBJ1-5
v_call: TRBV6-2/TRBV6-3
cdr3_aa: CASSYRGAGGNQPQHF

clone_size: NA
j_call: TRBJ1-3
v_call: TRBV7-2
cdr3_aa: CASSLAAVSSGNTIYF

clone_size: NA
j_call: TRBJ2-7
v_call: TRBV12-5
cdr3_aa: CASGLGGESYEQYF